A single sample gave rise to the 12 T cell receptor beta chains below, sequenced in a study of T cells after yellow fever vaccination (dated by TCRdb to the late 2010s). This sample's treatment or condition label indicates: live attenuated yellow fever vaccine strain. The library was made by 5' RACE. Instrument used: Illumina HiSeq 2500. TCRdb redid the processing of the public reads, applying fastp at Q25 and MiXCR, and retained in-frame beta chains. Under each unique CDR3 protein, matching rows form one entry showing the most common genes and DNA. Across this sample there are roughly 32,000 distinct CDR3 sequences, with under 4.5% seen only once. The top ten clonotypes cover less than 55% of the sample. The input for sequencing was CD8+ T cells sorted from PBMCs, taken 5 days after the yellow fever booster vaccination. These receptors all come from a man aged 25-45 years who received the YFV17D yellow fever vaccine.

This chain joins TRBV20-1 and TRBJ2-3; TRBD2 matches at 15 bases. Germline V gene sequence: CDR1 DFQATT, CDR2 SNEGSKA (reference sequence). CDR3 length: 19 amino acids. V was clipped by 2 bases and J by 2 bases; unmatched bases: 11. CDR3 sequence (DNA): TGCAGTGCTAGATCGGGACTAGCGGGAGGCATCTTGTTCACAGATACGCAGTATTTT. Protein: CSARSGLAGGILFTDTQYF.

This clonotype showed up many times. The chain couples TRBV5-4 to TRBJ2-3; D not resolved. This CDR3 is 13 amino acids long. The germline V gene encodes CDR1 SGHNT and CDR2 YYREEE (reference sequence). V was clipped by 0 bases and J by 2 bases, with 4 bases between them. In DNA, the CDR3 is TGTGCCAGCAGCTTGGACTCCACAGATACGCAGTATTTT. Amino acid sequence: CASSLDSTDTQYF.

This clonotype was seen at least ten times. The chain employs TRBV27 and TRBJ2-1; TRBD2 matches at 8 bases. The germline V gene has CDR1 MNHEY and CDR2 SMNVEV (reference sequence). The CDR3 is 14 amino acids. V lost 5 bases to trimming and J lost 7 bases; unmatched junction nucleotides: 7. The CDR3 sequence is CASSPGLAPNEQFF. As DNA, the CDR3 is TGTGCCAGCAGTCCAGGACTAGCTCCTAATGAGCAGTTCTTC.

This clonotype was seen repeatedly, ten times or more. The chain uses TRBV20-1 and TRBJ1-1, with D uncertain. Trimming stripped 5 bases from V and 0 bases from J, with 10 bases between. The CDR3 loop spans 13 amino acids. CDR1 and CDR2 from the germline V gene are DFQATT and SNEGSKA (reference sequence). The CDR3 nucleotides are TGCAGTGCTGTCCGGGCCCTGAACACTGAAGCTTTCTTT. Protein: CSAVRALNTEAFF.

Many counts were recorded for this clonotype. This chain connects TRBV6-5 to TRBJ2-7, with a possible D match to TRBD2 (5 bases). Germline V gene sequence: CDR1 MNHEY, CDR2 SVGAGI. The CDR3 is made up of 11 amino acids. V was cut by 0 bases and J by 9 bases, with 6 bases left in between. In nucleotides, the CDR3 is TGTGCCAGCAGTTACTCAGCGGTGCAGTACTTC. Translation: CASSYSAVQYF.

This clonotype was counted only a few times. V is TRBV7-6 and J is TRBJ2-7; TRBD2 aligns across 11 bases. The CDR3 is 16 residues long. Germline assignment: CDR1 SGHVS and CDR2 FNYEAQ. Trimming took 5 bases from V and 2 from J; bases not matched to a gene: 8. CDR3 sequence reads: CASSTEPGLAAYEQYF. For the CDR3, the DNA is TGTGCCAGCAGCACGGAACCGGGACTAGCGGCCTACGAGCAGTACTTC. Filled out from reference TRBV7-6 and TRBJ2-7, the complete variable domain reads GAGVSQSPRYKVTKRGQDVALRCDPISGHVSLYWYRQALGQGPEFLTYFNYEAQQDKSGLPNDRFSAERPEGSISTLTIQRTEQRDSAMYRCASSTEPGLAAYEQYFGPGTRLTVT.

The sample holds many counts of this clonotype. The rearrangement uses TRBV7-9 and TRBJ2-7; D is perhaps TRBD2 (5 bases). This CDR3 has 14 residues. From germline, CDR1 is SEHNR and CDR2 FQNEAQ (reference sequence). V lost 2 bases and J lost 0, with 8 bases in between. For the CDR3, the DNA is TGTGCCAGCAGCTTACTGGGGAGCTCCTACGAGCAGTACTTC. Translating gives CASSLLGSSYEQYF.

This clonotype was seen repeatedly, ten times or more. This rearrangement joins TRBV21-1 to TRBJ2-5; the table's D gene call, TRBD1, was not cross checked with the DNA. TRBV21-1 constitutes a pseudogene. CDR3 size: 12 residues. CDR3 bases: TGTGCCAGCAGCAAAGTTGCCCAGGGGGATACATTC. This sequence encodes CASSKVAQGDTF.

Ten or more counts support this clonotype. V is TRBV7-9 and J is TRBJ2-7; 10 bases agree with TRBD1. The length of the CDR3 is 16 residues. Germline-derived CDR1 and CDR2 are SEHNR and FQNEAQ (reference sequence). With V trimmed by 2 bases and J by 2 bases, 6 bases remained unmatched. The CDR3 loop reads CASSLSYGTGAYEQYF. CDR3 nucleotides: TGTGCCAGCAGCTTAAGTTACGGGACAGGGGCCTACGAGCAGTACTTC.

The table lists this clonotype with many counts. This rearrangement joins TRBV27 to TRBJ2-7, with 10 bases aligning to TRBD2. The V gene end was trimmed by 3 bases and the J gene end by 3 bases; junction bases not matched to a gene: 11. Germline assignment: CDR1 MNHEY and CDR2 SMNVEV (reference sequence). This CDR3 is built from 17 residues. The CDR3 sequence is CASSFGTSDNPLYEQYF. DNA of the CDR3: TGTGCCAGCAGTTTCGGGACTAGCGATAACCCACTCTACGAGCAGTACTTC.

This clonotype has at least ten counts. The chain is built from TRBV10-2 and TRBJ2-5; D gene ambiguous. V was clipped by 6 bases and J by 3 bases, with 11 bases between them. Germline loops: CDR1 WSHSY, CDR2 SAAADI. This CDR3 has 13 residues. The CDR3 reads CASRGNSEETQYF. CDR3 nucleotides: TGCGCCAGCAGGGGGAACAGTGAAGAGACCCAGTACTTC.

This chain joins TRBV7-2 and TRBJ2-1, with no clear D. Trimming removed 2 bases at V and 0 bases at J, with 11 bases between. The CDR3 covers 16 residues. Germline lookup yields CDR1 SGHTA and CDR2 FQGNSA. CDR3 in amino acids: CASSLYAESSYNEQFF. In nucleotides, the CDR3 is TGTGCCAGCAGCTTATACGCGGAGAGCTCCTACAATGAGCAGTTCTTC.